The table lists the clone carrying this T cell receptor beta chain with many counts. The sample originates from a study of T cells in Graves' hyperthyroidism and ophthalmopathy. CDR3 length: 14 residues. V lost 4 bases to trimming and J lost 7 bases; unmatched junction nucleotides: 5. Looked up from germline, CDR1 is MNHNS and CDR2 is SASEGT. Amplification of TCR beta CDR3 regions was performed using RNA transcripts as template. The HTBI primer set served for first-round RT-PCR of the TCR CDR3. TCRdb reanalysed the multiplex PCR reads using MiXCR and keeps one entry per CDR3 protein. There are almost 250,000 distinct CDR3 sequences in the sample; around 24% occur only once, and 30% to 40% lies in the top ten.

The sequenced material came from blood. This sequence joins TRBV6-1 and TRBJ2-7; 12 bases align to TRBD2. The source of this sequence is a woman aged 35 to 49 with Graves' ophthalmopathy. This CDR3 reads CASSALAGGGEQYF. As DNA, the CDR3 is TGTGCCAGCAGTGCACTAGCGGGGGGAGGGGAGCAGTACTTC.